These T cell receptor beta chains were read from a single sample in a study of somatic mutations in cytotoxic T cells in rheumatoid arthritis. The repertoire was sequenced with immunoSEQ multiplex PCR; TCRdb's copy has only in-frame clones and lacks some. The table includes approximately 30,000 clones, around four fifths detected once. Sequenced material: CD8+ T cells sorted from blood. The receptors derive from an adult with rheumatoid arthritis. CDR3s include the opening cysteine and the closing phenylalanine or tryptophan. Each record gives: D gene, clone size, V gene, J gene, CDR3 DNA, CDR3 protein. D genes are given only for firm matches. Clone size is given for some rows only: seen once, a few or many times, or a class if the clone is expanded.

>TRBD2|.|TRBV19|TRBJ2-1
TGTGCCAGTAGTATCGGGACTAGCGGGAGGTTCAATGAGCAGTTCTTC
CASSIGTSGRFNEQFF
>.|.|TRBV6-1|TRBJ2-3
TGTGCCAGCAGAGAGGGCGGAGACACAGATACGCAGTATTTT
CASREGGDTDTQYF
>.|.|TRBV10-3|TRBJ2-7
TGTGCCATCAGTGACAGGGGGGGCAACGAGCAGTACTTC
CAISDRGGNEQYF
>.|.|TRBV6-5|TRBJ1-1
TGTGCCAGCAGTTACGGATCAGTGAACACTGAAGCTTTCTTT
CASSYGSVNTEAFF
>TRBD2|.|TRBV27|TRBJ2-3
TGTGCCAGCAGTGCCACAGGACGACTAGCAAACCCAGATACGCAGTATTTT
CASSATGRLANPDTQYF
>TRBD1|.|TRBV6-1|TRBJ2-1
TGTGCCAGCAGTGAGTGGCAGGGGGACAATGAGCAGTTCTTC
CASSEWQGDNEQFF
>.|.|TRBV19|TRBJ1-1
TGTGCCAGTACTTTTTCGGGGGAGAACACTGAAGCTTTCTTT
CASTFSGENTEAFF
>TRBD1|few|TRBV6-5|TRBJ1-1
TGTGCCAGCAGCCACAGGGGGAACACTGAAGCTTTCTTT
CASSHRGNTEAFF
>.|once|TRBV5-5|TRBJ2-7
TGTGCCAGCAGCTTGGGCACTTACGATTACGAGCAGTACTTC
CASSLGTYDYEQYF
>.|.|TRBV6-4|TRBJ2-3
TGTGCCAGCAGTGACTCGGAGGGGGGCACAGATACGCAGTATTTT
CASSDSEGGTDTQYF
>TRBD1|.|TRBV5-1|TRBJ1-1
TGCGCCAGCAGCTTACCAGGGGGCCGGACTGAAGCTTTCTTT
CASSLPGGRTEAFF
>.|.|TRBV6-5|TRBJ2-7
TGTGCCAGCAGTTACGCGGGGTCTTTCTCCTACGAGCAGTACTTC
CASSYAGSFSYEQYF